This TCR beta chain originates from a study of Ad26.COV2.S vaccination and SARS-CoV-2 variants. Data came from immunoSEQ multiplex PCR; TCRdb stores just in-frame clones and leaves some out. Counted here are 350,000 to 550,000 clones, roughly 87% occurring once; the ten biggest clones make up just over 2.5%. The CDR3 covers 15 residues. Germline assignment: CDR1 SGHRS and CDR2 YFSETQ. V was clipped by 2 bases and J by 3 bases; unmatched bases: 4. The treatment was: about 20 received Ad26.COV2.S at low or high dose, single or two shots; roughly 5 received placebo; per-sample allocation not given. It was on day 63 after the first vaccine or placebo injection that samples were taken. This adult donor, from Boston, was 18-55 years old.

Material: peripheral blood, obtained in a trial of Ad26.COV2.S vaccine versus placebo. The chain couples TRBV5-1 to TRBJ1-3; 8 bases match TRBD1. This clonotype originated in a person aged 18-60 years who received the Ad26.COV2.S COVID-19 vaccine or a placebo. CDR3 loop: CASSFQGAYGNTIYF. The CDR3 DNA sequence: TGCGCCAGCAGCTTCCAGGGGGCATATGGAAACACCATATATTTT. Based on the CDR3 plus reference TRBV5-1 and TRBJ1-3, the full variable domain is KAGVTQTPRYLIKTRGQQVTLSCSPISGHRSVSWYQQTPGQGLQFLFEYFSETQRNKGNFPGRFSGRQFSNSRSEMNVSTLELGDSALYLCASSFQGAYGNTIYFGEGSWLTVV.